These 18 T cell receptor beta chains were sequenced from one sample in a study of OX40 agonist ivuxolimab in advanced cancers. Profiled with immunoSEQ multiplex PCR; TCRdb holds only in-frame clones, not every one. The profile shows about 120,000 clones, roughly 90% of them singletons. The input for sequencing was CD4+ or CD8+ T cells sorted from blood, taken in a trial of the OX40 agonist ivuxolimab. The receptors stem from an adult with an advanced solid tumor such as melanoma, head and neck, liver or kidney cancer.

V usage is TRBV5-4 and J usage is TRBJ2-2, with D unclear. V dropped 0 bases and J dropped 4 bases, with 7 bases sitting between them. This CDR3 is built from 14 residues. Germline V gene sequence: CDR1 SGHNT, CDR2 YYREEE (reference sequence). CDR3 sequence reads: CASSLEGITGELFF. In nucleotides, the CDR3 is TGTGCCAGCAGCTTGGAGGGAATCACCGGGGAGCTGTTTTTT. Full variable domain (rest looked up from reference TRBV5-4 and TRBJ2-2): ETGVTQSPTHLIKTRGQQVTLRCSSQSGHNTVSWYQQALGQGPQFIFQYYREEENGRGNFPPRFSGLQFPNYSSELNVNALELDDSALYLCASSLEGITGELFFGEGSRLTVL.

The chain carries TRBV5-6 and TRBJ2-3; D unclear. Germline V gives CDR1 SGHDT, CDR2 YYEEEE. The CDR3 loop spans 14 amino acids. Deletions cut 1 base from V and 2 bases from J, with 8 bases between. CDR3 sequence reads: CASSLYGNTDTQYF. As DNA, the CDR3 is TGTGCCAGCAGCTTGTACGGTAACACAGATACGCAGTATTTT.

The rearrangement uses TRBV10-3 and TRBJ1-1, with 8 bases that match TRBD1. V shed 5 bases, J shed 1 base, and the junction held 3 bases outside the gene matches. Germline V gene data show CDR1 as ENHRY and CDR2 as SYGVKD. The CDR3 is 14 amino acids. CDR3 residues: CAISLGQGNTEAFF. CDR3 nucleotide sequence: TGTGCCATCAGTTTAGGACAGGGGAACACTGAAGCTTTCTTT.

CDR3: CASSQARTSGTDEQFF. CDR3 DNA sequence: TGTGCCAGCAGCCAGGCGAGGACTAGCGGGACCGATGAGCAGTTCTTC. This chain connects TRBV7-9 to TRBJ2-1; 12 positions match TRBD2. The CDR3 has 16 residues. V dropped 5 bases and J dropped 8; count of bases not matched to a gene: 10. The germline CDR1 and CDR2 sequences are SEHNR and FQNEAQ (reference sequence).

The rearrangement uses TRBV5-4 and TRBJ2-1, with 7 positions matching TRBD2. Germline assignment: CDR1 SGHNT and CDR2 YYREEE (reference sequence). The J segment lost 10 bases and the V segment lost 4 bases, leaving 14 bases of the junction unmatched. The CDR3 spans 15 residues. CDR3 protein: CASSNPSGRAREQFF. The CDR3 DNA sequence: TGTGCCAGCAGCAACCCTAGCGGCCGGGCAAGGGAGCAGTTCTTC.

V is TRBV6-1 and J is TRBJ1-1, with 8 bases identical to TRBD1. With 4 bases clipped from V and 1 base from J, the junction kept 17 bases outside the gene matches. From germline, CDR1 is MNHNS and CDR2 SASEGT. The CDR3 is 19 residues long. This CDR3 is CASSGSIPGQVMKNTEAFF. DNA for the CDR3: TGTGCCAGCAGTGGAAGTATCCCGGGACAGGTGATGAAGAACACTGAAGCTTTCTTT.

The rearrangement uses TRBV7-3 and TRBJ2-1; D is uncertain. The CDR3 has 13 residues. Trimming shortened V by 3 bases and J by 5 bases, and 8 bases separated the two germline ends. The germline CDR1 and CDR2 sequences are SGHTA and FQGTGA. The CDR3 loop reads CASSLGRNNEQFF. CDR3 nucleotides: TGTGCCAGCAGCTTGGGAAGGAACAATGAGCAGTTCTTC.

This clone was seen a single time. The chain employs TRBV7-9 and TRBJ2-1; 11 bases line up with TRBD2. The CDR3 is 17 residues long. The junction had 9 bases not matched to a gene; V was cut back by 3 bases and J by 5 bases. Germline V CDR1 and CDR2: SEHNR, FQNEAQ (reference sequence). For the CDR3, the DNA is TGTGCCAGCAGCTTCAATAGCGGGAGGGCCAGGCACAATGAGCAGTTCTTC. This gives the protein CASSFNSGRARHNEQFF.

The gene calls are TRBV2 and TRBJ2-7, with 9 bases fitting TRBD1. Germline-derived CDR1 and CDR2 are SNHLY and FYNNEI. With V trimmed by 8 bases and J by 5 bases, 10 bases remained unmatched. This CDR3 comprises 14 residues. The CDR3 sequence is CASSPGTGNNEQYF. In DNA form, the CDR3 reads TGTGCCAGCTCTCCCGGGACAGGGAACAACGAGCAGTACTTC.

The CDR3, as DNA: TGTGCCAGCAGCTTAGCCGGGGGCGCGGCTCAGCCCCAGCATTTT. Its translation: CASSLAGGAAQPQHF. The chain joins TRBV7-2 to TRBJ1-5; possibly TRBD1 for D (6 bases). Between the trimmed V and J ends, which lost 0 bases and 6 bases, there was a span of 12 bases. The CDR3 is 15 amino acids. Germline V gene lookup returns CDR1 SGHTA and CDR2 FQGNSA. Drawing the rest from reference TRBV7-2 and TRBJ1-5, the complete variable domain is GAGVSQSPSNKVTEKGKDVELRCDPISGHTALYWYRQSLGQGLEFLIYFQGNSAPDKSGLPSDRFSAERTGGSVSTLTIQRTQQEDSAVYLCASSLAGGAAQPQHFGDGTRLSIL.

The V gene is TRBV7-3, the J gene TRBJ2-1, with 9 positions matching TRBD2. There are 15 residues in the CDR3. V lost 1 base to trimming and J lost 5 bases; unmatched junction nucleotides: 3. Germline values: CDR1 SGHTA, CDR2 FQGTGA. The CDR3 DNA is TGTGCCAGCAGCTTAAGCGGGGGGGCCGACAATGAGCAGTTCTTC. Translating it yields CASSLSGGADNEQFF.

The rearrangement uses TRBV19 and TRBJ2-2, with TRBD2 identical over 10 bases. CDR3 length equals 16 residues. V gave up 10 bases and J gave up 7 bases; unmatched junction bases: 15. Germline-derived CDR1 and CDR2 are LNHDA and SQIVND (reference sequence). In DNA form, the CDR3 reads TGTGCCACACGGCTGAGCGGGAGGGCCCTGGACGGGGAGCTGTTTTTT. This translates into CATRLSGRALDGELFF. Full variable domain (missing parts from reference TRBV19 and TRBJ2-2): DGGITQSPKYLFRKEGQNVTLSCEQNLNHDAMYWYRQDPGQGLRLIYYSQIVNDFQKGDIAEGYSVSREKKESFPLTVTSAQKNPTAFYLCATRLSGRALDGELFFGEGSRLTVL.

The CDR3 loop is CAWSVGGRETGELFF. The CDR3 DNA sequence: TGTGCCTGGAGTGTAGGGGGGAGGGAGACCGGGGAGCTGTTTTTT. The genes are TRBV30 and TRBJ2-2, with D tentatively TRBD2 (7 bases). The CDR3 extends over 15 amino acids. Trimming shortened V by 0 bases and J by 5 bases, and 13 bases separated the two germline ends. Germline lookup yields CDR1 GTSNPN and CDR2 SVGIG (reference sequence).

The chain couples TRBV15 to TRBJ2-1; D is uncertain. The CDR3 runs 13 residues. V shed 5 bases and J shed 10 bases, with 15 bases lying between them. CDR1 is LNHNV and CDR2 is YYDKDF in the germline V gene (reference sequence). In nucleotides, the CDR3 is TGTGCCACCAGCCGCTACCCAGGAGCGGAGCAGTTCTTC. Residues: CATSRYPGAEQFF. Using reference TRBV15 and TRBJ2-1 for the parts outside the CDR3, the full variable domain is DAMVIQNPRYQVTQFGKPVTLSCSQTLNHNVMYWYQQKSSQAPKLLFHYYDKDFNNEADTPDNFQSRRPNTSFCFLDIRSPGLGDTAMYLCATSRYPGAEQFFGPGTRLTVL.

This chain joins TRBV7-2 and TRBJ2-1; TRBD2 might be the D (5 bases). CDR1 is SGHTA and CDR2 is FQGNSA in the germline V gene. The CDR3 has 14 amino acids. V gave up 1 base and J gave up 5 bases, with 9 bases separating them. CDR3: CASSLVWENNEQFF. As DNA, the CDR3 is TGTGCCAGCAGCTTAGTATGGGAGAACAATGAGCAGTTCTTC.

Points on this clone: Additional DNA sequences in this sample encode the identical CDR3. The chain carries TRBV5-4 and TRBJ2-7; no definite D call. This CDR3 spans 12 amino acids. Germline V gives CDR1 SGHNT, CDR2 YYREEE (reference sequence). Trimming left V 0 bases short and J 3 bases short, with 4 bases between. The CDR3 nucleotides are TGTGCCAGCAGCTTGGCTAGCTACGAGCAGTACTTC. It codes for CASSLASYEQYF.

The rearrangement links TRBV7-2 to TRBJ1-2; no firm D call. Trimming stripped 5 bases from V and 4 bases from J, with 5 bases between. The CDR3 is made up of 11 amino acids. Germline CDR1 and CDR2: SGHTA and FQGNSA. The CDR3, as DNA: TGTGCCAGCAGCAACCTCTATGGCTACACCTTC. Encoded protein: CASSNLYGYTF. The entire variable domain, with the rest obtained from reference TRBV7-2 and TRBJ1-2, is as follows: GAGVSQSPSNKVTEKGKDVELRCDPISGHTALYWYRQSLGQGLEFLIYFQGNSAPDKSGLPSDRFSAERTGGSVSTLTIQRTQQEDSAVYLCASSNLYGYTFGSGTRLTVV.

The rearrangement joins TRBV25-1 to TRBJ1-4; D might be TRBD1 (6 bases). Germline lookup yields CDR1 MGHDK and CDR2 SYGVNS. V was trimmed by 6 bases and J by 7 bases, leaving 15 bases between them. The CDR3 extends over 14 amino acids. CDR3 in DNA: TGTGCCAGCAGCGAAGTGGGGGGCTTTGAAAAACTGTTTTTT. Translated, it gives CASSEVGGFEKLFF.